Listed here are 9 T cell receptor beta chains from one sample, sequenced in a study of read filtering for tumor transcriptome and immune sequencing. Molecular barcoded adaptors covering alpha/delta and beta/gamma chains were used on 400 ng RNA. TCRdb reprocessed the reads with MiXCR, giving one entry per CDR3 protein. The sample lists more than 35,000 distinct CDR3 sequences, around 15% occurring once. The sample comprised a population of CD138-negative cells sorted from bone marrow. These receptors all come from a donor aged 40 or older with multiple myeloma.

Many counts were recorded for this clonotype. The V gene is TRBV7-3, the J gene TRBJ2-3, with a tentative D call TRBD1 (6 bases). Germline CDR1 is SGHTA and CDR2 is FQGTGA. The V and J ends lost 6 bases and 3 bases respectively, with 10 bases between them. CDR3 length: 13 amino acids. The CDR3 protein is CASSFQGTDTQYF. CDR3 nucleotides: TGTGCCAGCAGTTTCCAGGGGACAGATACGCAGTATTTT.

The V gene is TRBV7-3, the J gene TRBJ2-1, with 11 bases identical to TRBD2. The CDR3 covers 15 residues. The germline gives CDR1 SGHTA, CDR2 FQGTGA. V was pared by 6 bases and J by 1 base, with 2 bases of the junction left unmatched. CDR3 bases: TGTGCCAGCAGGACTAGCGGGATGTCCTACAATGAGCAGTTCTTC. Translated: CASRTSGMSYNEQFF.

This clonotype was found many times. The CDR3 DNA reads TGTGCCAGCAGGGCCGGGACAGGGAGAGGGGCAAACCAGCCCCAGCATTTT. Translating it yields CASRAGTGRGANQPQHF. The J gene is TRBJ1-5, the V gene TRBV6-5; 9 bases agree with TRBD1. The CDR3 is 17 amino acids. V shed 6 bases, J shed 7 bases, and the junction held 16 bases outside the gene matches. Germline values: CDR1 MNHEY, CDR2 SVGAGI.

This clonotype was counted ten times or more. CDR3 protein: CASKVVFGGNTEAFF. As DNA, the CDR3 is TGTGCCAGCAAGGTCGTTTTTGGGGGCAACACTGAAGCTTTCTTT. This sequence joins TRBV25-1 and TRBJ1-1; D might be TRBD1 (6 bases). The V gene's germline CDR1 is MGHDK and CDR2 SYGVNS. Deletions cut 7 bases from V and 2 bases from J, with 17 bases between. The CDR3 has 15 residues.

This clonotype was observed at least ten times. This chain joins TRBV5-6 and TRBJ1-1; D not resolved. Germline loops: CDR1 SGHDT, CDR2 YYEEEE. V was shortened by 7 bases and J by 7 bases, with 11 bases between the two germline ends. This CDR3 region has 11 residues. The chain's CDR3 is CASYRWGEAFF. CDR3 bases: TGTGCCAGCTATCGGTGGGGTGAAGCTTTCTTT.

This clonotype was seen many times. The V call is TRBV7-9, the J call TRBJ2-3, with a tentative D call TRBD1 (6 bases). The germline V gene encodes CDR1 SEHNR and CDR2 FQNEAQ (reference sequence). With 2 bases removed from V and 5 bases from J, the gap between germline ends came to 20 bases. This CDR3 has 17 residues. The CDR3 reads CASSLSPGRGGGDTQYF. The DNA of the CDR3 is TGTGCCAGCAGCTTAAGCCCAGGCAGGGGCGGTGGAGATACGCAGTATTTT.

The chain combines TRBV6-1 with TRBJ1-5; D possibly corresponds to TRBD1 (5 bases). Germline CDR1 is MNHNS and CDR2 is SASEGT. The CDR3 loop spans 17 amino acids. Trimming shortened V by 6 bases and J by 2 bases, and 20 bases separated the two germline ends. The DNA for the CDR3 is TGTGCCAGCAGCGCCGGGACGCAAGCCTTTGGCAATCAGCCCCAGCATTTT. The encoded protein is CASSAGTQAFGNQPQHF.

A remark on this clonotype: One junction end disagrees with the germline gene, perhaps due to a read error. The CDR3 loop is CASSERGRGASVLTF. CDR3 nucleotides: TGTGCCAGCAGTGAAAGGGGGCGTGGGGCCAGCGTCCTGACTTTC. The V and J genes are TRBV6-1 and TRBJ2-6, with TRBD1 matching 7 bases. The CDR3 extends over 15 amino acids. Germline loops: CDR1 MNHNS, CDR2 SASEGT.

This clonotype was found many times. The rearrangement uses TRBV7-6 and TRBJ2-5; possibly TRBD2 for D (6 bases). Trimming left V 5 bases short and J 9 bases short, with 19 bases between. Per the germline V gene, CDR1 is SGHVS and CDR2 is FNYEAQ. The CDR3 has 14 residues. As DNA, the CDR3 is TGTGCCAGCAGCCCCGGGACGCGGTGGGGGGCCCAGTACTTC. Translating gives CASSPGTRWGAQYF.